The source of this T cell receptor beta chain is a study of T cell repertoires in cytomegalovirus infection. TCRdb re-analysed the reads in MiXCR, keeping a single row per CDR3 protein. The sample consists of 400,000 or so distinct CDR3 sequences, around 18% of them appearing once. Study findings and constraints: HLA-C-restricted CMV-specific TCR beta clonotypes were dominant in the ex vivo response.

Germline CDR1 SNHLY, CDR2 FYNNEI. This CDR3 comprises 15 residues. V was clipped by 7 bases and J by 5 bases; unmatched bases: 11. This clonotype was seen only a few times. What it recognizes is unknown. Material for sequencing was PBMCs. The TCR originated in a human donor in good health (CMV status not recorded). Some clones in this sample may be carry-over from other donors' samples. The chain combines TRBV2 with TRBJ2-5, with TRBD2 matching over 9 bases. The CDR3 reads CASKRVAGGPETQYF. DNA for the CDR3: TGTGCCAGCAAGCGGGTTGCGGGAGGGCCGGAGACCCAGTACTTC.